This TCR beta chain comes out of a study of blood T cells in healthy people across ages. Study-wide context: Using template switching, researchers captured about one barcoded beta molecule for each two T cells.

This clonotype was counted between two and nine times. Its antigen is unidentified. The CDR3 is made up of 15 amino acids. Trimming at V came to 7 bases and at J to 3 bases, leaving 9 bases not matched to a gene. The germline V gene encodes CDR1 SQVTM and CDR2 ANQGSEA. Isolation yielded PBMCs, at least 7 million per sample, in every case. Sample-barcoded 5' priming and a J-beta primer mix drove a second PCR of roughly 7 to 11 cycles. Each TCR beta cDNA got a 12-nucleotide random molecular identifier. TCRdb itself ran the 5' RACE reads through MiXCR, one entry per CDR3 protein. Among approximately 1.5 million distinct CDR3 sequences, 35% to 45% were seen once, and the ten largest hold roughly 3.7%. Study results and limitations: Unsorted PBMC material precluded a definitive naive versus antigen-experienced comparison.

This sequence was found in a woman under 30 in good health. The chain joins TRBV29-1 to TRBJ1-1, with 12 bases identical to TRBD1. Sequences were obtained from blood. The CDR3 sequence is CSAKGQGALDTEAFF. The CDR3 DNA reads TGCAGCGCAAAGGGACAGGGGGCCCTGGACACTGAAGCTTTCTTT.